The 8 T cell receptor beta chains presented below share a single source sample, sequenced in a study of T-cell reconstitution after alpha-beta-depleted transplantation in children. Unique molecular identifiers were used to barcode this TCRbeta library. MiXCR, applied by TCRdb to the PCR reads, yields one record per CDR3 protein. The sample has 750,000 to 950,000 distinct CDR3 sequences, 16% seen once. The material was PBMCs, mostly from graft donor cells, obtained 360 days after TCRalphabeta/CD19-depleted stem cell transplant. Receptors were obtained from a male patient aged 10-17 years who had a stem cell transplant for acute lymphoblastic leukemia, so the T cells may come from the graft donor.

Only a few counts were recorded for this clonotype. The gene calls are TRBV6-1 and TRBJ1-1, with D possibly matching TRBD1 (5 bases). This CDR3 has 15 residues. V was shortened by 7 bases and J by 3 bases, with 18 bases between the two germline ends. Germline loops: CDR1 MNHNS, CDR2 SASEGT. CDR3 in DNA: TGTGCCAGCAATACGGGGGGTCTCAGACACACTGAAGCTTTCTTT. Residues: CASNTGGLRHTEAFF.

The V and J genes are TRBV7-3 and TRBJ2-1; the D call may be TRBD1 or TRBD2 (5 bases each). There are 18 residues in the CDR3. V was shortened by 2 bases and J by 4 bases, with 21 bases between the two germline ends. CDR1 and CDR2 (germline): SGHTA, FQGTGA. CDR3 in amino acids: CASSLLAPGPRVYNEQFF. Here the CDR3 DNA reads TGTGCCAGCAGCTTACTGGCACCGGGGCCTCGGGTGTACAATGAGCAGTTCTTC.

This clonotype was seen only a few times. The V gene is TRBV7-9, the J gene TRBJ2-1, with 9 nucleotides matching TRBD2. Germline loops: CDR1 SEHNR, CDR2 FQNEAQ (reference sequence). CDR3 size: 16 residues. Trimming took 4 bases from V and 3 from J; bases not matched to a gene: 7. The CDR3 region is CASSSSSGVNYNEQFF. As DNA, the CDR3 is TGTGCCAGCAGCTCATCTAGCGGGGTCAACTACAATGAGCAGTTCTTC.

This clonotype occurred a few times. DNA for the CDR3: TGCAGTGCTAGGGGACAGGGCAGAGTTGAAGCTTTCTTT. Residues: CSARGQGRVEAFF. This rearrangement joins TRBV20-1 to TRBJ1-1; 9 bases line up with TRBD1. The CDR3 covers 13 residues. The V gene end was trimmed by 3 bases and the J gene end by 7 bases; junction bases not matched to a gene: 6. From germline, CDR1 is DFQATT and CDR2 SNEGSKA (reference sequence).

This chain connects TRBV25-1 to TRBJ2-5, with TRBD1 identical over 8 bases. The CDR3 length is 17 residues. The V and J ends lost 3 bases and 4 bases, in that order; junction bases with no gene match: 13. CDR1 is MGHDK and CDR2 is SYGVNS in the germline V gene. The CDR3 loop reads CASSEWRSRGRLETQYF. The CDR3 nucleotides are TGTGCCAGCAGTGAGTGGCGGAGCAGGGGGCGTTTAGAGACCCAGTACTTC.

This clonotype was recorded a few times. This sequence joins TRBV29-1 and TRBJ2-1; D may be TRBD1 or TRBD2 (5 bases each). The CDR3 length is 13 residues. Trimming pared 1 base from V and 6 bases from J, leaving 10 bases between. The germline V gene encodes CDR1 SQVTM and CDR2 ANQGSEA. The CDR3 coding sequence is TGCAGCGTTGAAGGGGACGCTGTCAATGAGCAGTTCTTC. It encodes CSVEGDAVNEQFF.

There are many counts of this clonotype. This sequence joins TRBV29-1 and TRBJ2-7, with D perhaps assigned TRBD1 or TRBD2 (5 bases each). The length of the CDR3 is 12 residues. Per germline, CDR1 SQVTM and CDR2 ANQGSEA. The CDR3 spells CSARDEVYEQYF. The CDR3 DNA reads as TGCAGTGCCAGGGACGAAGTATACGAGCAGTACTTC.

The chain is built from TRBV7-8 and TRBJ1-1; D unresolved. The length of the CDR3 is 12 residues. From germline, CDR1 is SGHVS and CDR2 FQNEAQ. Trimming took off 8 bases at V and 1 base at J, with 8 bases between the two ends. CDR3 coding DNA: TGTGCCAGCGGCCTATGGAACACTGAAGCTTTCTTT. This gives the protein CASGLWNTEAFF.